A single sample gave rise to the 23 T cell receptor beta chains below, sequenced in a study of patients and donors after allogeneic stem cell transplantation. TCRdb processed the RT-PCR reads anew with MiXCR; each CDR3 protein has one entry. The top ten hold under 70% of the sample, which has some 90,000 distinct CDR3 sequences, around 49% seen once. The material sequenced was blood, either unsorted or a sorted T cell fraction (not recorded which). The receptors here all came from a human donor who was either an allogeneic HSCT recipient or a stem cell or donor lymphocyte infusion donor (not recorded which). It is not recorded whose cells these are; they may come from a transplant donor.

In its sample, this clonotype was seen a few times. This rearrangement joins TRBV14 to TRBJ1-3; D gene ambiguous. CDR1 SGHDN and CDR2 FVKESK come from the germline V gene. There are 12 residues in the CDR3. Trimming removed 0 bases from V and 8 bases from J, with 5 bases in between. CDR3 sequence (DNA): TGTGCCAGCAGCCAAGAGGTAGACACCATATATTTT. It translates to CASSQEVDTIYF.

This chain links TRBV5-1 with TRBJ2-3; 10 nucleotides match TRBD1. This CDR3 contains 16 residues. J was trimmed by 4 bases and V by 3 bases; bases with no gene match: 8. Germline CDR1 SGHRS, CDR2 YFSETQ. As DNA, the CDR3 is TGCGCCAGCAGCTGGGGCGGGACAGGGGACGCAGATACGCAGTATTTT. It is translated as CASSWGGTGDADTQYF.

The CDR3 here is CASSQDRAPWNTEAFF. CDR3 coding DNA: TGCGCCAGCAGCCAGGACCGGGCCCCCTGGAACACTGAAGCTTTCTTT. V and J are TRBV4-3 and TRBJ1-1, with no clear D. The length of the CDR3 is 16 residues. Germline V gene lookup returns CDR1 LGHNA and CDR2 YSLEER. The V and J ends lost 3 bases and 1 base respectively, with 15 bases between them.

The V call is TRBV9, the J call TRBJ2-3, with a weak D call TRBD2 (6 bases). Trimming shortened V by 2 bases and J by 6 bases, and 13 bases separated the two germline ends. Germline CDR1 and CDR2: SGDLS and YYNGEE. The CDR3 spans 14 residues. The CDR3 bases are TGTGCCAGCAGCGTTAGGCCGGGAGACGATACGCAGTATTTT. It codes for CASSVRPGDDTQYF.

This clonotype has a single count. This rearrangement joins TRBV3-1 to TRBJ2-7; D is perhaps TRBD1 (5 bases). Germline values: CDR1 LGHDT, CDR2 YNNKEL (reference sequence). With 3 bases removed from V and 7 bases from J, the gap between germline ends came to 13 bases. The CDR3 runs to 13 residues. The CDR3 sequence: CASSQTRVREQYF. The CDR3 DNA is TGTGCCAGCAGCCAGACCAGGGTGAGAGAGCAGTACTTC.

This clonotype was seen a few times. This chain links TRBV27 with TRBJ2-3, with a possible D match to TRBD2 (5 bases). This CDR3 is built from 16 residues. The germline gives CDR1 MNHEY, CDR2 SMNVEV (reference sequence). V was clipped by 5 bases and J by 1 base, with 16 bases between them. In DNA form, the CDR3 reads TGTGCCAGCAGTCCGCAAACTAGATTGGGCACAGATACGCAGTATTTT. Translating gives CASSPQTRLGTDTQYF.

V gene TRBV5-1 combines with J gene TRBJ1-2, with a weak D call TRBD1 (6 bases). V was shortened by 3 bases and J by 3 bases, with 9 bases between the two germline ends. Germline V gene lookup returns CDR1 SGHRS and CDR2 YFSETQ. This CDR3 comprises 13 residues. CDR3 protein: CASSWQGYYGYTF. The CDR3 DNA sequence: TGCGCCAGCAGCTGGCAGGGGTACTATGGCTACACCTTC.

V and J are TRBV12-3 or TRBV12-4 and TRBJ2-1, with 7 bases aligning to TRBD1. This CDR3 comprises 13 residues. V lost 6 bases and J lost 10; bases outside the gene matches: 9. In DNA form, the CDR3 reads TGTGCCAGCAGGGATTCCCAGGGACAGGAGCAGTTCTTC. Translated: CASRDSQGQEQFF.

This clonotype was picked up a small number of times. This rearrangement joins TRBV7-8 to TRBJ1-4, with 8 nucleotides matching TRBD1. V shed 2 bases, J shed 5 bases, and the junction held 4 bases outside the gene matches. Germline CDR1 reads SGHVS; CDR2 reads FQNEAQ. This CDR3 contains 15 residues. CDR3 loop: CASSLRTGRNEKLFF. In DNA form, the CDR3 reads TGTGCCAGCAGCTTACGGACAGGGCGGAATGAAAAACTGTTTTTT.

This chain connects TRBV12-3 or TRBV12-4 to TRBJ1-5; D possibly corresponds to TRBD1 (5 bases). Trimming took off 8 bases at V and 4 bases at J, with 30 bases between the two ends. There are 19 residues in the CDR3. This CDR3 reads CASSLPTARGRISNQPQHF. The DNA for the CDR3 is TGTGCCAGCTCTCTTCCCACCGCCCGGGGCCGTATTTCGAATCAGCCCCAGCATTTT.

In its sample, this clonotype was seen a few times. This chain joins TRBV20-1 and TRBJ1-5; no reliable D call. Germline CDR1 is DFQATT and CDR2 is SNEGSKA (reference sequence). V lost 6 bases and J 4 bases, leaving 10 bases between the germline ends. The length of the CDR3 is 12 residues. The CDR3 DNA reads TGCAGTGCCATGGACCGTAATCAGCCCCAGCATTTT. Protein product: CSAMDRNQPQHF.

The chain combines TRBV28 with TRBJ1-6, with D unresolved. Trimming removed 9 bases at V and 9 bases at J, with 6 bases between. Per germline, CDR1 MDHEN and CDR2 SYDVKM. CDR3 length: 10 residues. Here the CDR3 reads CASGSSPLHF. The CDR3 region has the DNA TGTGCCAGTGGGAGTTCACCCCTCCACTTT. The full variable domain, in which reference TRBV28 and TRBJ1-6 provide the parts outside the CDR3, is DVKVTQSSRYLVKRTGEKVFLECVQDMDHENMFWYRQDPGLGLRLIYFSYDVKMKEKGDIPEGYSVSREKKERFSLILESASTNQTSMYLCASGSSPLHFGNGTRLTVT.

The table lists this clonotype with a few counts. In nucleotides, the CDR3 is TGTGCCAGCACACTATCGGACAAAGTCTTAAGGCCCCAGCATTTT. This gives the protein CASTLSDKVLRPQHF. The chain carries TRBV27 and TRBJ1-5; D is possibly TRBD1 (5 bases). V was clipped by 7 bases and J by 9 bases, with 22 bases between them. CDR1 MNHEY and CDR2 SMNVEV come from the germline V gene (reference sequence). The CDR3 has 15 amino acids.

This clonotype turned up a few times. The DNA of the CDR3 is TGTGCCAGCAGGACAGTTCCTAATGAAAAACTGTTTTTT. Residues: CASRTVPNEKLFF. The chain carries TRBV6-1 and TRBJ1-4, with D possibly matching TRBD1 (5 bases). The germline gives CDR1 MNHNS, CDR2 SASEGT. The CDR3 runs to 13 residues. With 6 bases removed from V and 3 bases from J, the gap between germline ends came to 8 bases.

The V gene is TRBV29-1, the J gene TRBJ1-1, with a possible D match to TRBD1 (6 bases). Germline V gene data show CDR1 as SQVTM and CDR2 as ANQGSEA. CDR3 length equals 14 residues. V was shortened by 6 bases and J by 0 bases, with 14 bases between the two germline ends. The CDR3 sequence is CSVTKGQMNTEAFF. As DNA, the CDR3 is TGCAGCGTAACGAAAGGACAGATGAACACTGAAGCTTTCTTT. Supplemented by reference TRBV29-1 and TRBJ1-1, the full variable domain reads SAVISQKPSRDICQRGTSLTIQCQVDSQVTMMFWYRQQPGQSLTLIATANQGSEATYESGFVIDKFPISRPNLTFSTLTVSNMSPEDSSIYLCSVTKGQMNTEAFFGQGTRLTVV.

J is TRBJ1-1 and V is TRBV29-1, with D possibly TRBD1 on 5 matching bases. CDR1 is SQVTM and CDR2 is ANQGSEA in the germline V gene. There are 13 residues in the CDR3. V gave up 3 bases and J gave up 1 base, with 9 bases separating them. The CDR3 DNA reads TGCAGCGTTGAGTCGACAGCGAACACTGAAGCTTTCTTT. Translating it yields CSVESTANTEAFF.

This clonotype was counted a few times. The chain is built from TRBV12-3 or TRBV12-4 and TRBJ1-3; D remains ambiguous. V lost 2 bases and J lost 0, with 11 bases in between. CDR3 length: 16 amino acids. CDR3 coding DNA: TGTGCCAGCAGTTTAATGGTTTGGGGCTCTGGAAACACCATATATTTT. Protein product: CASSLMVWGSGNTIYF.

This clonotype turned up a few times. The genes are TRBV27 and TRBJ1-1, with TRBD1 matching over 8 bases. V gave up 2 bases and J gave up 0 bases; unmatched junction bases: 11. This CDR3 has 18 residues. Germline CDR1 is MNHEY and CDR2 is SMNVEV (reference sequence). CDR3 nucleotides: TGTGCCAGCAGTTTAAAGGGGGCTGGACAGGGCATGAACACTGAAGCTTTCTTT. Translation gives CASSLKGAGQGMNTEAFF.

V usage is TRBV29-1 and J usage is TRBJ1-2; D is undetermined. From germline, CDR1 is SQVTM and CDR2 ANQGSEA. The CDR3 has 12 amino acids. Trimming stripped 2 bases from V and 6 bases from J, with 10 bases between. The CDR3 DNA is TGCAGCGTTGAAATCGAAGCAAATGGCTACACCTTC. It encodes CSVEIEANGYTF. The complete variable domain, with remaining parts taken from reference TRBV29-1 and TRBJ1-2, reads SAVISQKPSRDICQRGTSLTIQCQVDSQVTMMFWYRQQPGQSLTLIATANQGSEATYESGFVIDKFPISRPNLTFSTLTVSNMSPEDSSIYLCSVEIEANGYTFGSGTRLTVV.

Written as DNA, the CDR3 is TGTGCCAGCAGCCCGGGGCGGAGTAATGGATCACCCCTCCACTTT. Translating it yields CASSPGRSNGSPLHF. The chain recombines TRBV7-9 with TRBJ1-6; D may be TRBD1 (5 bases). The CDR3 length is 15 residues. CDR1 and CDR2 from the germline V gene are SEHNR and FQNEAQ (reference sequence). V was clipped by 5 bases and J by 10 bases, with 18 bases between them.

This clonotype was seen a few times. The chain uses TRBV28 and TRBJ1-1; D perhaps matches TRBD1 (6 bases). V was trimmed by 5 bases and J by 0 bases, leaving 10 bases between them. This CDR3 has 14 residues. In germline, CDR1 is MDHEN, CDR2 SYDVKM. The CDR3 sequence: CASSLGHLNTEAFF. DNA of the CDR3: TGTGCCAGCAGTCTGGGACACCTGAACACTGAAGCTTTCTTT. The full variable domain, with the rest looked up from reference TRBV28 and TRBJ1-1, is DVKVTQSSRYLVKRTGEKVFLECVQDMDHENMFWYRQDPGLGLRLIYFSYDVKMKEKGDIPEGYSVSREKKERFSLILESASTNQTSMYLCASSLGHLNTEAFFGQGTRLTVV.

The table lists this clonotype with a few counts. The chain is built from TRBV10-3 and TRBJ1-2; D possibly corresponds to TRBD1 (5 bases). Trimming pared 5 bases from V and 0 bases from J, leaving 10 bases between. This CDR3 region has 14 residues. Germline assignment: CDR1 ENHRY and CDR2 SYGVKD. The CDR3 sequence is CAISTDISNYGYTF. CDR3 DNA sequence: TGTGCCATCAGTACGGACATCTCTAACTATGGCTACACCTTC.

There are a few counts of this clonotype. V gene TRBV10-3 combines with J gene TRBJ1-1; 8 nucleotides match TRBD1. The ends lost 4 bases at V and 7 bases at J; junction bases unmatched: 8. CDR1 is ENHRY and CDR2 is SYGVKD in the germline V gene. This CDR3 is built from 14 residues. The CDR3 loop reads CAISAAQGAVEAFF. Here the CDR3 DNA reads TGTGCCATCAGTGCCGCGCAGGGGGCGGTTGAAGCTTTCTTT.